The rows below give T cell receptor beta chains drawn from one sample of a study of T cell changes during pregnancy in multiple sclerosis. Produced via immunoSEQ multiplex PCR; TCRdb's table is partial and in-frame only. The sample contains around 62,000 clones, about 89% of which appear only once. The sequencing used peripheral blood, collected in the first trimester of pregnancy. The receptors derive from a female donor with multiple sclerosis, enrolled in a pregnancy study. Each CDR3 is given with its conserved first and last residue. D genes are given only for firm matches. Expanded clones are given a class, and other clones once, few, many or no size at all.

clone_size j_call v_call d_call cdr3_nt cdr3_aa
- TRBJ2-5 TRBV7-9 - TGTGCCAGCAGCCCTAGAGGCGGAGAGACCCAGTACTTC CASSPRGGETQYF
- TRBJ2-1 TRBV10-3 TRBD1 TGTGCCATCAGGGGACAGGGCGACAATGAGCAGTTCTTC CAIRGQGDNEQFF
- TRBJ1-1 TRBV5-1 - TGCGCCAGCAGCTCAGAACCCTACACTGAAGCTTTCTTT CASSSEPYTEAFF
- TRBJ2-7 TRBV5-1 TRBD1 TGCGCCAGCAGCTTACCGGGCGGCGCGAGGGGGCGCGAGCAGTACTTC CASSLPGGARGREQYF
once TRBJ2-7 TRBV19 TRBD1 TGTGCCAGTAGACGCCTCGGGACAGGAGACTACGAGCAGTACTTC CASRRLGTGDYEQYF
- TRBJ1-4 TRBV18 - TGTGCCAGCTCACCAAGTCGAAGGGAGGAAAAACTGTTTTTT CASSPSRREEKLFF
few TRBJ2-7 TRBV6-1 TRBD2 TGTGCCAGCAGGATAGTGGGGGGGAACTACGAGCAGTACTTC CASRIVGGNYEQYF
- TRBJ2-1 TRBV5-1 TRBD1 TGCGCCAGCAGCTTGGGGACAGGTATCAATGAGCAGTTCTTC CASSLGTGINEQFF
- TRBJ2-7 TRBV6-5 TRBD2 TGTGCCAGCAGCCCCCCGGGAGGACTGGGGTACGAGCAGTACTTC CASSPPGGLGYEQYF
- TRBJ2-7 TRBV7-6 TRBD2 TGTGCCAGCAGCTCCCCAGGAGCGGGAGGTACTGACGAGCAGTACTTC CASSSPGAGGTDEQYF
- TRBJ2-5 TRBV7-2 - TGTGCCAGCAGCCCAGGACAGCGCCAAGAGACCCAGTACTTC CASSPGQRQETQYF
- TRBJ1-1 TRBV7-6 TRBD1 TGTGCCAGCAGCTTAGGGGGACAGGGGGCGCCCACTGAAGCTTTCTTT CASSLGGQGAPTEAFF
- TRBJ1-2 TRBV7-2 TRBD1 TGTGCCAGCAGCTTGAACCGGGACAGCTATGGCTACACCTTC CASSLNRDSYGYTF
- TRBJ2-1 TRBV18 - TGTGCCAGCTCACCTCCCGCGGTCGGGGAGCAGTTCTTC CASSPPAVGEQFF
- TRBJ1-3 TRBV19 - TGTGCCAGTAGTATCCAGCGCTCTGGAAACACCATATATTTT CASSIQRSGNTIYF
- TRBJ2-7 TRBV11-2 TRBD1 TGTGCCAGCAGCCCCCATGGCGGCGGACAGGGCTCCGAGCAGTACTTC CASSPHGGGQGSEQYF
- TRBJ1-4 TRBV6-5 TRBD1 TGTGCCAGCAGTCGGGGACAGGCAACTAATGAAAAACTGTTTTTT CASSRGQATNEKLFF
- TRBJ1-1 TRBV10-2 - TGCGCCAGCAGTGACCCGACAGGTTCGAACACTGAAGCTTTCTTT CASSDPTGSNTEAFF
- TRBJ1-5 TRBV9 - TGTGCCAGCAGCGTAGATGCGGGACTGAAGAATCAGCCCCAGCATTTT CASSVDAGLKNQPQHF
few TRBJ1-1 TRBV27 - TGTGCCACCTACAAGGGGCGGGATGAAGCTTACTTT CATYKGRDEAYF
- TRBJ2-5 TRBV5-1 - TGCGCCAGCAGCTTGGAGGGGGGGCGGATGGAGACCCAGTACTTC CASSLEGGRMETQYF
few TRBJ2-7 TRBV10-1 - TGCGCCAGCAGTGAGTCTGGTAGCGCCGTTGAACAGTACTTC CASSESGSAVEQYF
- TRBJ1-4 TRBV5-1 - TGCGCCAGCAGGGACAGAACTAATGAAAAACTGTTTTTT CASRDRTNEKLFF
- TRBJ2-4 TRBV10-3 TRBD1 TGTGCCTCAACTACTCCGGGACAGATTTTTCAGTACTTC CASTTPGQIFQYF
- TRBJ2-2 TRBV10-3 TRBD2 TGTGCCATCAGTGCCGCCGGGACTAGCGGGAGAGGCGGGGAGCTGTTTTTT CAISAAGTSGRGGELFF
- TRBJ2-5 TRBV9 TRBD2 TGTGCCAGCAGCGTAGGGGCTAGCGGGGGGGCCGCCATGGGGACCCAGTACTTC CASSVGASGGAAMGTQYF
once TRBJ2-7 TRBV5-1 TRBD2 TGCGCCAGCAGCTTGGAGATCTCGGCTAGCGGGGCCTCCTACGAGCAGTACTTC CASSLEISASGASYEQYF
- TRBJ1-1 TRBV12-5 - TGTGCTAGTGGTTTGAACTTGAACACTGAAGCTTTCTTT CASGLNLNTEAFF
- TRBJ1-4 TRBV2 TRBD1 TGTGCCAGCAGTCCGGACAGGGCGGATGAAAAACTGTTTTTT CASSPDRADEKLFF
- TRBJ2-7 TRBV6-1 - TGTGCCAGCAGTGCCACAGGGAACCACGAGCAGTACTTC CASSATGNHEQYF
once TRBJ2-7 TRBV5-1 TRBD2 TGCGCCAGCAGCTTAGGACTAGCGGGGACTTCCTACGAGCAGTACTTC CASSLGLAGTSYEQYF
- TRBJ1-1 TRBV7-6 TRBD1 TGTGCCAGCAGCTTACGCTGGTATACAGGGGGGGGCACTGAAGCTTTCTTT CASSLRWYTGGGTEAFF
- TRBJ1-2 TRBV30 - TGTGCCTGGACGAAAGGACTAGGCTATGGCTACACCTTC CAWTKGLGYGYTF
- TRBJ2-2 TRBV1 - TGCACCAGCAGCCAAGAGTTTCTAGCGGGGTTCACCGGGGAGCTGTTTTTT CTSSQEFLAGFTGELFF
- TRBJ1-5 TRBV30 TRBD1 TGTGCCTGCATGACAGGGCCGGGTCAGCCCCAGCATTTT CACMTGPGQPQHF
- TRBJ2-7 TRBV18 - TGTGCCAGCTCACCAATATCGACAGGCGAGCAGTACTTC CASSPISTGEQYF
- TRBJ2-1 TRBV7-9 - TGTGCCAGCAGCTTAGGACTGAGCTCCTACAATGAGCAGTTCTTC CASSLGLSSYNEQFF
- TRBJ1-2 TRBV5-4 TRBD1 TGTGCCAGCAGCTTGGGGGACAGGGGGATATATGGCTACACCTTC CASSLGDRGIYGYTF
once TRBJ1-1 TRBV6-5 - TGTGCCAGCAGTCTCCAGGGGAGCGCTGAAGCTTTCTTT CASSLQGSAEAFF
- TRBJ2-5 TRBV6-6 - TGTGCCAGCAGTGCACCGGACAGCGAAGAGACCCAGTACTTC CASSAPDSEETQYF
- TRBJ2-3 TRBV2 TRBD1 TGTGCCAGCAACGAAGGGACAGCGAGCACAGATACGCAGTATTTT CASNEGTASTDTQYF
- TRBJ2-7 TRBV6-5 - TGTGCCAGCAGAATCGGGACAACCATCTACGAGCAGTACTTC CASRIGTTIYEQYF
- TRBJ2-1 TRBV2 TRBD2 TGTGCCAGCAGTGTTAGGAGAACTAGCGGGTACAATGAGCAGTTCTTC CASSVRRTSGYNEQFF
few TRBJ2-7 TRBV5-1 - TGCGCCAGCAGCTCCGGACAGTGGACCTACGAGCAGTACTTC CASSSGQWTYEQYF
- TRBJ1-5 TRBV7-2 - TGTGCCAGCAGCTTAACCCCTATCAGCAATCAGCCCCAGCATTTT CASSLTPISNQPQHF